A selection of T cell receptor beta chains follows, all from one sample in a study of blood T cell repertoires in COVID-19. TCRdb's table, derived via immunoSEQ multiplex PCR, lists solely in-frame clones and lacks some. Here the sample spans about 6,600 clones, roughly 87% being singletons. Input material: peripheral blood. The receptors derive from a human donor in a cohort sampled during active COVID-19. The donor label of this sample is uncertain. Each CDR3 is given with its conserved first and last residue. The D gene is left open where the match is weak. Some rows mark clone size as missing; the rest say once, few, many or name a class of expanded clone.

d_gene	abundance	v_gene	j_gene	CDR3aa
TRBD1	NA	TRBV28	TRBJ2-5	CASIKGTGGFETQYF
NA	NA	TRBV5-6	TRBJ2-1	CASSHRGASSYNEQFF
NA	NA	TRBV19	TRBJ2-1	CASSSVGGGHNEQFF
NA	NA	TRBV5-4	TRBJ2-7	CASSTDSYEQYF
NA	NA	TRBV7-9	TRBJ2-1	CASSPRESSYNEQFF
TRBD1	NA	TRBV5-1	TRBJ1-1	CASSLTRQGNTEAFF
TRBD2	once	TRBV6-2/TRBV6-3	TRBJ2-1	CASSRLAGGGTWGYNEQFF
NA	NA	TRBV6-4	TRBJ2-2	CASSPTHTGELFF
NA	NA	TRBV28	TRBJ2-3	CASSETAPDTQYF
NA	NA	TRBV5-1	TRBJ1-6	CASSLAGEGGSPLHF